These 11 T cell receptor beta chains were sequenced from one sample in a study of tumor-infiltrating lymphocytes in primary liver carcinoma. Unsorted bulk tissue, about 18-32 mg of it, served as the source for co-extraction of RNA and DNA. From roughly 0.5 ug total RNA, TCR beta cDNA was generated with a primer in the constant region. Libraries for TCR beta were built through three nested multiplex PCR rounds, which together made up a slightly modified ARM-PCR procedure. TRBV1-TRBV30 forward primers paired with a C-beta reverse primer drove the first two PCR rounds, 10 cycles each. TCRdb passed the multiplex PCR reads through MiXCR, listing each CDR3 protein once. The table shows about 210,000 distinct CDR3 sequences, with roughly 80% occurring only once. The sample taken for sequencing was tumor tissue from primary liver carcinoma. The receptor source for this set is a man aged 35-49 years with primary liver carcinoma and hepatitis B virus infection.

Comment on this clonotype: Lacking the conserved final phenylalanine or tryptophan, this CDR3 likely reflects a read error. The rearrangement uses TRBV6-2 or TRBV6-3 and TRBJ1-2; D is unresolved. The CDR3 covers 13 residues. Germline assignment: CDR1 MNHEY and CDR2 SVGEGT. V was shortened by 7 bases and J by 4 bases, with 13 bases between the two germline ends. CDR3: CASNPRSGYGYTL. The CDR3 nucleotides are TGTGCCAGCAACCCCCGGAGCGGCTATGGCTACACCCTC.

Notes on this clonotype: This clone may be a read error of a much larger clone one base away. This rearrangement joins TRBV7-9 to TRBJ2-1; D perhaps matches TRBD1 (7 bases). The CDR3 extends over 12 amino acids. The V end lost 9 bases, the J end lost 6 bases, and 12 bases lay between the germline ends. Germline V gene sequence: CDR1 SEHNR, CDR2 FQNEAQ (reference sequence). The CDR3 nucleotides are TGTGCCAGGGGGGGACAGTTCAATGAGCAGTTCTTC. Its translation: CARGGQFNEQFF.

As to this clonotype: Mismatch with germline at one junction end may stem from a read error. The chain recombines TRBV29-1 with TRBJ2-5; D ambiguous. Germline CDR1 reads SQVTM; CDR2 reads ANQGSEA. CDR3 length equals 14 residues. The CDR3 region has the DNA TGCAGCGTTGAATTCCCAGACGCCCAAGAGAGCCAGTATTTC. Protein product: CSVEFPDAQESQYF.

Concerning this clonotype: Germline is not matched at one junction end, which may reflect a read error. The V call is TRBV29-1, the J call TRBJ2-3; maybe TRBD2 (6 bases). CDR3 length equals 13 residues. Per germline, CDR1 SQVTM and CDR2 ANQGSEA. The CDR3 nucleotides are TGCAGCTTCCGGGTAACTAGCACAGATACACAGTATTTT. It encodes CSFRVTSTDTQYF.

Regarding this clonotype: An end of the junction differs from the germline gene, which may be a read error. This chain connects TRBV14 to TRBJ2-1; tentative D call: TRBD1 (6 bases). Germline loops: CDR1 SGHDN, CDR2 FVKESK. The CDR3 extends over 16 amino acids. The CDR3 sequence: CASSPRTALGYNEHFF. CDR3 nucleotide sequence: TGTGCCAGCAGCCCTAGGACAGCGTTGGGGTACAATGAGCACTTCTTC.

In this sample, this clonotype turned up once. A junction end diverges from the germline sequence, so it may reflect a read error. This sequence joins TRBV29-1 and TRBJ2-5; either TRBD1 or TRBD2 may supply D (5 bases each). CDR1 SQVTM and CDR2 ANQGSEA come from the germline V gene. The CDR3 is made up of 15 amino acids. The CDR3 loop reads CIVEADMGRAETQYF. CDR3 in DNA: TGCATCGTTGAAGCGGACATGGGGCGAGCAGAGACCCAGTATTTC. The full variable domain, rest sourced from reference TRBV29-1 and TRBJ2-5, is SAVISQKPSRDICQRGTSLTIQCQVDSQVTMMFWYRQQPGQSLTLIATANQGSEATYESGFVIDKFPISRPNLTFSTLTVSNMSPEDSSIYLCIVEADMGRAETQYFGPGTRLLVL.

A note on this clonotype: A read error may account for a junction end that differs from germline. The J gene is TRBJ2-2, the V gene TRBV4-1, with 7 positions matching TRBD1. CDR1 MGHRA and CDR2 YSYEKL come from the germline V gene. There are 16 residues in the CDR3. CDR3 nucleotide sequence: TGTGCCAGCAGCGCCGGGACAGTGAGCGATACCGGGGAGCTGTTTTTT. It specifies CASSAGTVSDTGELFF.

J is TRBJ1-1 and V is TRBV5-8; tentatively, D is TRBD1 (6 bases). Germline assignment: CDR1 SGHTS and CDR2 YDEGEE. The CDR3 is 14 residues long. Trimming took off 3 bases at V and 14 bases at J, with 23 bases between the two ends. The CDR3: CASSSSRGGRVAFF. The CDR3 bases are TGTGCCAGCAGCTCGTCAAGGGGGGGCAGAGTAGCATTCTTT.

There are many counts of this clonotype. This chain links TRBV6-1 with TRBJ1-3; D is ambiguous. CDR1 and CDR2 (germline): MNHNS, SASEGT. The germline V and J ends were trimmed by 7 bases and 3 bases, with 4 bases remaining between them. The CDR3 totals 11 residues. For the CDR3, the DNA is TGTGCCAGCATCGTTGGAAACACCATATATTTT. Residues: CASIVGNTIYF.

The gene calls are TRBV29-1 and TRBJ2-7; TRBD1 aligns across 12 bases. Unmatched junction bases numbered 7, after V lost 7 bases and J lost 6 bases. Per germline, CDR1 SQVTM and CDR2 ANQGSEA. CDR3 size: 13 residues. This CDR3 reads CSGGTGGGGEQYF. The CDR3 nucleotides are TGCAGCGGCGGGACAGGGGGCGGGGGCGAGCAGTACTTC.

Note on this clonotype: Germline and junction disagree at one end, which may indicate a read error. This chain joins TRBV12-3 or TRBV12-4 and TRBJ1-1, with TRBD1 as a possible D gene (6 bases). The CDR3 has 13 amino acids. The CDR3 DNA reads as TGTGTCAGCAGTATTTCAGGGGCCGCTGAAGCTTTTTTT. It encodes CVSSISGAAEAFF.